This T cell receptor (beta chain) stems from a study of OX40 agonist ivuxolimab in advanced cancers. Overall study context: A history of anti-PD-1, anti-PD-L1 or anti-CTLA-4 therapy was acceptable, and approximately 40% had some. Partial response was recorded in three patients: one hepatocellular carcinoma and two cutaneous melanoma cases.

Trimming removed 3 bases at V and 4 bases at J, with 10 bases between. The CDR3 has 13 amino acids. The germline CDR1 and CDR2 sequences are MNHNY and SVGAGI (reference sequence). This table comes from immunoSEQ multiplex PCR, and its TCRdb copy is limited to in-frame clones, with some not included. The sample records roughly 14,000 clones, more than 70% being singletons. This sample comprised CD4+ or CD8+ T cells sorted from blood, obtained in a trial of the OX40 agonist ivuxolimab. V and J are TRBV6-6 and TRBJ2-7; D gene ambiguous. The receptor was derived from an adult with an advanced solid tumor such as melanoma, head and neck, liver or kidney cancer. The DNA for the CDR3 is TGTGCCAGCAGTTATGGCCAGCCGTACGAGCAGTACTTC. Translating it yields CASSYGQPYEQYF.